What follows describes a single T cell receptor beta chain. This sample was taken from a study of cytomegalovirus exposure and HLA in healthy donors. Germline V lookup: CDR1 SEHNR, CDR2 FQNEAQ (reference sequence). This CDR3 is 17 amino acids long. Vbeta (60) and Jbeta (13) primers were used in the PCR. In the authors' methods: Later reanalysis found approximately 80 million unique TCR beta chains, about 10 million of them shared. Sequencing used immunoSEQ multiplex PCR; TCRdb keeps in-frame clones, though not all of them. Clonal size and the V and J genes are those of that table, whereas D and trimming came from the DNA. The profile shows hundreds of thousands of clones, nearly 80% of them singletons.

This TCR came from a male donor in good health and CMV-seronegative. The chain recombines TRBV7-9 with TRBJ2-5, with 8 nucleotides matching TRBD2. The end of the DNA is better explained by TRBJ2-7, so the J call may be wrong. Sequenced sample: PBMCs. CDR3 loop: CASSGTTSGRPYYEQYF. The CDR3 bases are TGTGCCAGCAGCGGGACAACTAGCGGAAGGCCTTACTACGAGCAGTACTTC.